The sample holds many counts of the clone carrying this TCR beta chain. Its antigen remains unknown. The source material, RNA transcripts, was used to amplify TCR beta CDR3 regions. RT-PCR in the first round (using the HTBI primer set) targeted the TCR CDR3. TCRdb processed the multiplex PCR reads anew with MiXCR; each CDR3 protein has one entry. The sample yields roughly 840,000 distinct CDR3 sequences, around 39% seen once. The CDR3 has 12 amino acids. Per germline, CDR1 SNHLY and CDR2 FYNNEI. Trimming removed 4 bases at V and 2 bases at J, with 6 bases between. The data derive from a study of T cells in Graves' hyperthyroidism and ophthalmopathy. The wider study: Before any treatment, at initial diagnosis, peripheral blood was collected.

Diagnoses were made from clinical symptoms, serum measures (thyroxine and TRAb), thyroid ultrasound and orbital computed tomography. Study-wide results and limits: The model made its ophthalmopathy prediction, and onset followed a median approximately 6.5 months later. The majority of expanded thyroid clonotypes above 0.001 also appeared in blood.

This receptor was identified in a man aged 18 to 29 with Graves' hyperthyroidism. J is TRBJ2-7 and V is TRBV2; D not certain. Sequencing was done on a sample of blood. CDR3 sequence reads: CASSVQPYEQYF. The CDR3 coding sequence is TGTGCCAGCAGTGTACAGCCCTACGAGCAGTACTTC.